This T cell receptor beta chain comes out of a study of early T cells in non-severe SARS-CoV-2 infection. Study-level points and caveats: Reliance on VDJdb matching favored anti-spike CD8 responses; private and CD4 specificities were missed.

Only a few counts were recorded for this clonotype. Its specificity is unknown. CDR3 size: 15 residues. Unique molecular identifiers were added to individual cDNA molecules. TCRdb recomputed calls from the 5' RACE reads with MiXCR, one row per CDR3 protein. The table has roughly 26,000 distinct CDR3 sequences, 4% to 4.5% seen once. The chain employs TRBV21-1 and TRBJ2-1; TRBD2 is the table's D call and was not checked against the DNA. TRBV21-1 is annotated as a pseudogene. The source is an adult who was a healthcare worker with PCR-confirmed SARS-CoV-2 infection or an uninfected control (not recorded which). The sample comprised whole blood. The DNA for the CDR3 is TGTGCCAGCAGAGGGAGCGGGAGGGCCACAGGAGAGCAGTTCTTC. It is translated as CASRGSGRATGEQFF.